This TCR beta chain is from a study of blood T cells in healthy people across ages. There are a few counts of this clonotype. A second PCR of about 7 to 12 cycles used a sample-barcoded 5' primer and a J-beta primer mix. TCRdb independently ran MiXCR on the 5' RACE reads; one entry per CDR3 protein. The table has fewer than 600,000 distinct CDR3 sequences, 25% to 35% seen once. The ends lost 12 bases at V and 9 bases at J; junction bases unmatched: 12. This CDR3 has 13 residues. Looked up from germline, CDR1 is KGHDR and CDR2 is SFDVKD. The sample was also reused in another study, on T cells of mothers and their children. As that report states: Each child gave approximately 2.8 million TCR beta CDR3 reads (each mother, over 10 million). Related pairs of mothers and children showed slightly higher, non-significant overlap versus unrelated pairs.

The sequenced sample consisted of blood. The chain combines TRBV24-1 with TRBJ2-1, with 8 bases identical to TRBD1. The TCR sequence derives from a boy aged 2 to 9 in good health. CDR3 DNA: TGTGCCGCCCGGACAGGGACTGGGAGTGAGCAGTTCTTC. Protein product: CAARTGTGSEQFF.